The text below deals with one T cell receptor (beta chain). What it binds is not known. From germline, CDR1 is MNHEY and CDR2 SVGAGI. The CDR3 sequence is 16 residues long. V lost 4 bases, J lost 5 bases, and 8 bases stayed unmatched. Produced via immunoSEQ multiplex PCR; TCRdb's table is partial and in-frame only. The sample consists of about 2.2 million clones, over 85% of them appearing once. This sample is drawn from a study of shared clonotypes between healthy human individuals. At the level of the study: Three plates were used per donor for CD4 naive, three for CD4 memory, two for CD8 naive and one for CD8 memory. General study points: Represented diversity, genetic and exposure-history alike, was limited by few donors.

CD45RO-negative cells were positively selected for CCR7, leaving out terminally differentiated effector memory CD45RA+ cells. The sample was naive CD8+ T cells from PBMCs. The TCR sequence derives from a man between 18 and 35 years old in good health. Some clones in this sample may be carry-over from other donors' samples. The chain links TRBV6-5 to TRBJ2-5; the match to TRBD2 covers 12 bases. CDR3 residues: CASSLRLAGVRETQYF. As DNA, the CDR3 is TGTGCCAGCAGTTTAAGACTAGCGGGAGTGAGGGAGACCCAGTACTTC.